The entry below describes one T cell receptor beta chain. The antigen is not known. The data derive from a study of T cells in narcolepsy. Study overall: Healthy controls were enrolled alongside patients with narcolepsy type 1 or type 2. Study conclusions and caveats: Autoreactive clone sequences were missing from some blood memory CD4+ repertoires. Autoreactive HCRT-specific and TRIB2-specific clonotypes were marked in same-patient CSF-versus-blood CD4+ comparisons. Autoreactive clonotypes reportedly recurred in blood of same and different patients, not controls.

The CDR3 totals 12 residues. Germline values: CDR1 MNHNY, CDR2 SVGAGI (reference sequence). The V end lost 6 bases, the J end lost 6 bases, and 8 bases lay between the germline ends. Profiling relied on immunoSEQ multiplex PCR, and the TCRdb table lists in-frame clones only, not all of them. The sample shows about 22,000 clones, about 80% of them seen only once. The origin of this receptor is a human donor in good health. The gene calls are TRBV6-6 and TRBJ2-2; the D gene is possibly TRBD2 (5 bases). Specimen: memory (CD45RA-) CD4+ T cells from blood. The CDR3 loop reads CASREVSGELFF. The CDR3 DNA reads as TGTGCCAGCAGGGAGGTTTCCGGGGAGCTGTTTTTT.